This T cell receptor beta chain was found in a study of control samples from healthy donors and cancer patients. CDR1 is MDHEN, CDR2 SYDVKM, per germline. The CDR3 extends over 14 amino acids. V was trimmed by 3 bases and J by 3 bases, leaving 12 bases between them. Clones were sequenced by immunoSEQ multiplex PCR, and TCRdb holds only the in-frame ones, with some missing. The sample records approximately 50,000 clones, more than 75% being singletons. The material sequenced was PBMCs. The receptor was derived from a woman aged 60 to 75 with lung cancer. The chain is built from TRBV28 and TRBJ2-7, with a possible D match to TRBD1 (7 bases). The DNA of the CDR3 is TGTGCCAGCAGTTTCGGAGGGGGCGTCTACGAGCAGTACTTC. It specifies CASSFGGGVYEQYF.